This T cell receptor (beta chain) was sequenced in a study of early T cells in non-severe SARS-CoV-2 infection. MiXCR was run by TCRdb on the 5' RACE reads, yielding one entry per CDR3 protein. The data show about 33,000 distinct CDR3 sequences, roughly 3.9% seen once. This clonotype was counted ten times or more. Unmatched junction bases numbered 11, after V lost 4 bases and J lost 8 bases. CDR1 is SGHNT and CDR2 is YYREEE in the germline V gene (reference sequence). The length of the CDR3 is 15 residues. Sequenced material: whole blood. The source of this sequence is an adult who was a healthcare worker with PCR-confirmed SARS-CoV-2 infection or an uninfected control (not recorded which). The V gene is TRBV5-4, the J gene TRBJ2-1; 8 nucleotides line up with TRBD2. The CDR3 protein is CASSEQAGAGDEQFF. For the CDR3, the DNA is TGTGCCAGCAGCGAACAAGCGGGAGCGGGAGATGAGCAGTTCTTC.